This T cell receptor beta chain was captured by sequencing in a study of Graves' ophthalmopathy and Graves' hyperthyroidism. Amplification of TCR beta CDR3 regions used RNA transcripts. Scientists carried out first-round RT-PCR using HTBI primers and then a second-round multiplex PCR. Via MiXCR, TCRdb re-called the multiplex PCR reads, giving one row per CDR3 protein. This repertoire shows 350,000 to 450,000 distinct CDR3 sequences, around 17% found once; its top ten account for about 1.6%. Ten or more counts support this clonotype. Losses at the gene ends were 1 base for V and 0 bases for J; bases not matched to a gene: 19. The CDR3 has 21 amino acids. Germline V gives CDR1 LGHNA, CDR2 YSLEER.

The chain couples TRBV4-3 to TRBJ2-7, with 9 bases fitting TRBD2. The source is a woman in her late teens or twenties with Graves' ophthalmopathy. Sequencing was performed on peripheral blood. The chain's CDR3 is CASSQGLAEDFIHFSSYEQYF. CDR3 DNA sequence: TGCGCCAGCAGCCAAGGACTAGCGGAGGATTTCATTCATTTCAGCTCCTACGAGCAGTACTTC.